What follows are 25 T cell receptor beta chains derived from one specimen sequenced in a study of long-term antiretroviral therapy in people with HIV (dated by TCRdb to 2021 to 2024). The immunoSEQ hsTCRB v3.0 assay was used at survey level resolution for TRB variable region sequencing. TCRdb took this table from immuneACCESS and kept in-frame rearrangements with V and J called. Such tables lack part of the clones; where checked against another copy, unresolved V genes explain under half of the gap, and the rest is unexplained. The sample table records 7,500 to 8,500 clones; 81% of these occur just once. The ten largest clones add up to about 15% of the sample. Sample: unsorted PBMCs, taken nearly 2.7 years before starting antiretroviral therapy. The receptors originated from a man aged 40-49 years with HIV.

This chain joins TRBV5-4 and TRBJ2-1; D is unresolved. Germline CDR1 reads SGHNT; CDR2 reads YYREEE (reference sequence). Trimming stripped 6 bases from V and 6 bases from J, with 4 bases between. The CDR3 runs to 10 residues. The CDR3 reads CASKFNEQFF. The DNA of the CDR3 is TGTGCCAGCAAGTTCAATGAGCAGTTCTTC.

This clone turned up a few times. In DNA form, the CDR3 reads TGTGCCAGCAGCTTGAGTTCACAGGGGAACTATGGCTACACCTTC. Its protein is CASSLSSQGNYGYTF. The V gene is TRBV5-5, the J gene TRBJ1-2, with 7 bases that match TRBD1. The trim removed 1 base at V and 2 bases at J, leaving 5 bases unmatched. The germline CDR1 and CDR2 sequences are SGHKS and YYEKEE (reference sequence). This CDR3 is built from 15 residues.

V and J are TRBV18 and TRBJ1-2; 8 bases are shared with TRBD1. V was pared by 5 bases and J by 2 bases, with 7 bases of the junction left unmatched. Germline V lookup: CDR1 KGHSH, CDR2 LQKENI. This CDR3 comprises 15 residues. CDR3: CASSVAGGENYGYTF. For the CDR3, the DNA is TGTGCCAGCTCAGTCGCAGGGGGCGAGAACTATGGCTACACCTTC.

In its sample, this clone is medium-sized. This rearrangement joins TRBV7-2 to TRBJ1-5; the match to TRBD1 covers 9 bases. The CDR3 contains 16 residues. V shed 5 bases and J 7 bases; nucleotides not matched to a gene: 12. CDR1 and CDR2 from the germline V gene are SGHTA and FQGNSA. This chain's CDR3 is CASSTQPGQGVQPQHF. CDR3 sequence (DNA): TGTGCCAGCAGCACACAACCGGGACAGGGAGTCCAGCCCCAGCATTTT.

The CDR3 DNA sequence: TGTGCCAGCAGCCCCCGGGGACAGGGACATCAGCCCCAGCATTTT. As protein: CASSPRGQGHQPQHF. The chain employs TRBV5-8 and TRBJ1-5, with 9 bases lining up with TRBD1. This CDR3 has 15 residues. V was pared by 4 bases and J by 5 bases, with 7 bases of the junction left unmatched. The germline V gene has CDR1 SGHTS and CDR2 YDEGEE.

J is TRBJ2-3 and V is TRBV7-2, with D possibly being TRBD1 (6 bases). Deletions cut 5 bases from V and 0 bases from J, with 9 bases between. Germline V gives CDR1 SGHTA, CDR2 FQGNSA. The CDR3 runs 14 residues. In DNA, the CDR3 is TGTGCCAGCAGCCTGGGGGCGAGCACAGATACGCAGTATTTT. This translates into CASSLGASTDTQYF. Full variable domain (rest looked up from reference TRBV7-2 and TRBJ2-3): GAGVSQSPSNKVTEKGKDVELRCDPISGHTALYWYRQSLGQGLEFLIYFQGNSAPDKSGLPSDRFSAERTGGSVSTLTIQRTQQEDSAVYLCASSLGASTDTQYFGPGTRLTVL.

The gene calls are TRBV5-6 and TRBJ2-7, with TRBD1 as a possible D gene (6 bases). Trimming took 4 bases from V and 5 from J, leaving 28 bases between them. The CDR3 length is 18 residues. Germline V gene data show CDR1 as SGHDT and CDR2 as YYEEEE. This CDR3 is CASSAGPKTGFSLDEQYF. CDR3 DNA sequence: TGTGCCAGCAGCGCTGGTCCCAAGACAGGCTTCTCGTTAGACGAGCAGTACTTC.

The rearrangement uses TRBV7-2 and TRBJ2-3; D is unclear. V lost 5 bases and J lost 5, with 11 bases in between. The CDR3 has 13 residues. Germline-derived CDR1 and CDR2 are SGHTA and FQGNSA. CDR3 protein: CASSPWDGDTQYF. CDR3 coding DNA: TGTGCCAGCAGCCCGTGGGATGGAGATACGCAGTATTTT.

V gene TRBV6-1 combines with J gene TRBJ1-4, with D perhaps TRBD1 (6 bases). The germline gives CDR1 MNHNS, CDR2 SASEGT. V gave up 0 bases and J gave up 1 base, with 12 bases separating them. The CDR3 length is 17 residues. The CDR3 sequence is CASSEATGPVTNEKLFF. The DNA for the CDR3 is TGTGCCAGCAGTGAAGCGACAGGTCCGGTAACTAATGAAAAACTGTTTTTT.

In nucleotides, the CDR3 is TGTGCTAGTGGTTTAACCAGCTCCAATGAGCAGTTCTTC. It yields the protein CASGLTSSNEQFF. This chain links TRBV12-5 with TRBJ2-1, with D unresolved. Germline values: CDR1 LGHNT, CDR2 FRNRAP. The CDR3 loop spans 13 amino acids. Trimming left V 3 bases short and J 6 bases short, with 9 bases between.

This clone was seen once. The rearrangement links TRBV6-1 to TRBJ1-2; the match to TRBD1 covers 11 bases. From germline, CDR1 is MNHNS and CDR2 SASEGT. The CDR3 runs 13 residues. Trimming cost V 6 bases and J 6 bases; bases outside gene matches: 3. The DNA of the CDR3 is TGTGCCAGCAGAAGGACAGGGGGCGATGGCTACACCTTC. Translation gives CASRRTGGDGYTF.

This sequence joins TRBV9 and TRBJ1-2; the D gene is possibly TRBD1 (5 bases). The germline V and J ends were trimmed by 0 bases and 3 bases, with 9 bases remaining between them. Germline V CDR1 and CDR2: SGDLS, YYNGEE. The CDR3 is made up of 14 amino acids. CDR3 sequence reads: CASSVAGQDYGYTF. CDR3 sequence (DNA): TGTGCCAGCAGCGTAGCAGGGCAGGACTATGGCTACACCTTC. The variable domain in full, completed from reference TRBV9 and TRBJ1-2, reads DSGVTQTPKHLITATGQRVTLRCSPRSGDLSVYWYQQSLDQGLQFLIQYYNGEERAKGNILERFSAQQFPDLHSELNLSSLELGDSALYFCASSVAGQDYGYTFGSGTRLTVV.

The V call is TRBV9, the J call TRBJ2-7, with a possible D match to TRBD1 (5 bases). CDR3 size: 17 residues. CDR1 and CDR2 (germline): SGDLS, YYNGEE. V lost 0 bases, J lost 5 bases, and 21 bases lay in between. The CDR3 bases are TGTGCCAGCAGCGTAGGTCTGTGGGATAGGGGTAAGAACGAGCAGTACTTC. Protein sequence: CASSVGLWDRGKNEQYF. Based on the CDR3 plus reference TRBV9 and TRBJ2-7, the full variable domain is DSGVTQTPKHLITATGQRVTLRCSPRSGDLSVYWYQQSLDQGLQFLIQYYNGEERAKGNILERFSAQQFPDLHSELNLSSLELGDSALYFCASSVGLWDRGKNEQYFGPGTRLTVT.

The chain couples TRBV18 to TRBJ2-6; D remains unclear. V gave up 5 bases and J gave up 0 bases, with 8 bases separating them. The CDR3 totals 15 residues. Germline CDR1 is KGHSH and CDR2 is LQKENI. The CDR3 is CASSEFFSGANVLTF. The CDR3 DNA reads TGTGCCAGCTCAGAGTTTTTCTCTGGGGCCAACGTCCTGACTTTC. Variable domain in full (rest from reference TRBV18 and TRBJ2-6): NAGVMQNPRHLVRRRGQEARLRCSPMKGHSHVYWYRQLPEEGLKFMVYLQKENIIDESGMPKERFSAEFPKEGPSILRIQQVVRGDSAAYFCASSEFFSGANVLTFGAGSRLTVL.

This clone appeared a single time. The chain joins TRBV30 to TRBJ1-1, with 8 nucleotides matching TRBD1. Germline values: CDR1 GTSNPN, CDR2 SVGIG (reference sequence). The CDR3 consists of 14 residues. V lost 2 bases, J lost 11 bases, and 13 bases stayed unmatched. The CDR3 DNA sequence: TGTGCCTGGAGTACCCTGGGGAGACAGGGGTTTGCTTTCTTT. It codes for CAWSTLGRQGFAFF. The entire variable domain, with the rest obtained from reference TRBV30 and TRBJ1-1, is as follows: SQTIHQWPATLVQPVGSPLSLECTVEGTSNPNLYWYRQAAGRGLQLLFYSVGIGQISSEVPQNLSASRPQDRQFILSSKKLLLSDSGFYLCAWSTLGRQGFAFFGQGTRLTVV.

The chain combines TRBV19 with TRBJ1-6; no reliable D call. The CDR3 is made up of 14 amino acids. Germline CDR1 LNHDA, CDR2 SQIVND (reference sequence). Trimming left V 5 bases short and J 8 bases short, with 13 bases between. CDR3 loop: CASSVQTRDSPLHF. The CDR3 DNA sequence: TGTGCCAGTAGTGTTCAGACGCGGGATTCACCCCTCCACTTT. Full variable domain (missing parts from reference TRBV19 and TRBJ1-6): DGGITQSPKYLFRKEGQNVTLSCEQNLNHDAMYWYRQDPGQGLRLIYYSQIVNDFQKGDIAEGYSVSREKKESFPLTVTSAQKNPTAFYLCASSVQTRDSPLHFGNGTRLTVT.

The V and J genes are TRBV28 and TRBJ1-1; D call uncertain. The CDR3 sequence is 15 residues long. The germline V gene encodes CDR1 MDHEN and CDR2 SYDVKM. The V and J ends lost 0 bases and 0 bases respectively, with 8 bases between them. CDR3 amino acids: CASSLWNSLNTEAFF. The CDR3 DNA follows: TGTGCCAGCAGTTTATGGAACAGCTTGAACACTGAAGCTTTCTTT.

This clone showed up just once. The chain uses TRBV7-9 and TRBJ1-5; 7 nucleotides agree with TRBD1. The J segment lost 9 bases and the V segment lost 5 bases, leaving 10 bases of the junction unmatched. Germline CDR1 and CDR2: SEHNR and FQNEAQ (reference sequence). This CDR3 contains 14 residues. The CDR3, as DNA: TGTGCCAGCAGCGCCGGGACAGATCCGATGCCCCAGCATTTT. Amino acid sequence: CASSAGTDPMPQHF.

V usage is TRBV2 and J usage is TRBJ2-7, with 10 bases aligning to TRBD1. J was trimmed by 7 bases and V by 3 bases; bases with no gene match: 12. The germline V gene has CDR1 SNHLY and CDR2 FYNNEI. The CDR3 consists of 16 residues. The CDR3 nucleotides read TGTGCCAGCAGTGAGGGGCCGGGACAGGGGTCAGGGGAGCAGTACTTC. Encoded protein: CASSEGPGQGSGEQYF.

This CDR3 is CSVEEARGGQYF. Here the CDR3 DNA reads TGCAGCGTTGAAGAAGCCCGGGGAGGGCAGTACTTC. The chain joins TRBV29-1 to TRBJ2-7; maybe TRBD2 (6 bases). The CDR3 has 12 residues. Trimming removed 0 bases at V and 9 bases at J, with 12 bases between. Per the germline V gene, CDR1 is SQVTM and CDR2 is ANQGSEA.

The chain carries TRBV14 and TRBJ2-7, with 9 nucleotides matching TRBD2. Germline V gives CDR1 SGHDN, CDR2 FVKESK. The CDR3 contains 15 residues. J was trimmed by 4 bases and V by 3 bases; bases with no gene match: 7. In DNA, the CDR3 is TGTGCCAGCAGCCACGTAGCGGGGGATACGTACGAGCAGTACTTC. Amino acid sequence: CASSHVAGDTYEQYF.

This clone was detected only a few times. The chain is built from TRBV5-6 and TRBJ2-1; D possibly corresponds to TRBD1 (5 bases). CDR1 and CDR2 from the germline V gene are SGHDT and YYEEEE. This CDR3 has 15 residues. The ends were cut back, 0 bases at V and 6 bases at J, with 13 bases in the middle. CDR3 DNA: TGTGCCAGCAGCTTGGAGGGGTTTAAGGGCAATGAGCAGTTCTTC. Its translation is CASSLEGFKGNEQFF.

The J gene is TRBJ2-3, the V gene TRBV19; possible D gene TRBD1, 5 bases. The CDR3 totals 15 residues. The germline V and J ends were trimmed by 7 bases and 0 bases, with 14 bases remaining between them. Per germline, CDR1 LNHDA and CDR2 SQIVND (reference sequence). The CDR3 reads CASTRRGSSTDTQYF. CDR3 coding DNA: TGTGCCAGTACTAGAAGGGGATCTAGCACAGATACGCAGTATTTT.

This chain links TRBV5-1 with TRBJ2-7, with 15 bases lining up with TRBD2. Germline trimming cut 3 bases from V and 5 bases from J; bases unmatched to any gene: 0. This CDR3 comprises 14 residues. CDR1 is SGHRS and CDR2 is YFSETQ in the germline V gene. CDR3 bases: TGCGCCAGCAGCTGGACTAGCGGGGGGGACGAGCAGTACTTC. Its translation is CASSWTSGGDEQYF.

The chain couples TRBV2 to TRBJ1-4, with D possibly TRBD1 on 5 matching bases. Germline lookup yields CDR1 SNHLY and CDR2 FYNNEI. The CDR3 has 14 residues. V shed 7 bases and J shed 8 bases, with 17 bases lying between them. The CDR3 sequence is CASKIGAGWEKLFF. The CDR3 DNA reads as TGTGCCAGCAAGATAGGGGCCGGCTGGGAAAAACTGTTTTTT.